Listed below are T cell receptor beta chains from one sample, sequenced in a study of Ad26.COV2.S vaccination and SARS-CoV-2 variants. Using immunoSEQ multiplex PCR, the repertoire was profiled, and TCRdb retains in-frame clones only, with some absent. This table has roughly 390,000 clones, 70% to 90% appearing once. The sequencing here drew on peripheral blood, taken in a trial of Ad26.COV2.S vaccine versus placebo. The receptors were sampled from a person aged 18-65 years who received the Ad26.COV2.S COVID-19 vaccine or a placebo. The CDR3 runs from the conserved cysteine through the conserved F or W. A D gene is named only where the DNA matches it firmly. Clone size is shown for a subset of rows, as once, few, many or a class of expanded clone.

v_call	clone_size	j_call	d_call	cdr3_nt	cdr3_aa
TRBV5-8	.	TRBJ1-3	.	TGTGCCAGCAGCCCGGGGGGGAAGACGGGACGGCGAAACACCATATATTTT	CASSPGGKTGRRNTIYF
TRBV11-2	.	TRBJ1-1	TRBD1	TGTGCCAGCAGCCCCGGGACAGCAAACACTGAAGCTTTCTTT	CASSPGTANTEAFF
TRBV5-4	.	TRBJ2-2	.	TGTGCCAGCAGCCGGGACTTATGGAACACCGGGGAGCTGTTTTTT	CASSRDLWNTGELFF
TRBV2	.	TRBJ1-5	.	TGTGCCAGCAGACCAGCTTTAGGTAGCAATCAGCCCCAGCATTTT	CASRPALGSNQPQHF
TRBV6-5	.	TRBJ1-2	.	TGTGCCAGCAGTTATTCGGGGGGCAGGGGCTACACCTTC	CASSYSGGRGYTF
TRBV21-1	.	TRBJ1-1	.	TGTGCCAGCAGCTTGAATCGTCGCTTCTTT	CASSLNRRFF
TRBV4-1	many	TRBJ2-3	TRBD2	TGCGCCAGCAGCCAAGAGGGGAGGGTGGCAGATACGCAGTATTTT	CASSQEGRVADTQYF
TRBV2	.	TRBJ1-1	TRBD1	TGTGCCAGCAGAGGGACAGGGTTCACTGAAGCTTTCTTT	CASRGTGFTEAFF
TRBV12-3/TRBV12-4	.	TRBJ2-7	.	TGTGCCAGCAGGACAGGGACTGTCAACGAGCAGTACTTC	CASRTGTVNEQYF
TRBV27	few	TRBJ1-4	.	TGTGCCAGCAGTTTTTGGGGGGCGAGGGAAAAACTGTTTTTT	CASSFWGAREKLFF
TRBV5-1	.	TRBJ1-1	TRBD1	TGCGCCAGCAGCCTACAGACAGGGGGCGGCACTGAAGCTTTCTTT	CASSLQTGGGTEAFF
TRBV7-8	once	TRBJ1-1	.	TGTGCCAGCAGCTTAGGGGCGAACACTGAAGCTTTCTTT	CASSLGANTEAFF